This T cell receptor (beta chain) was identified in a study of T-cell memory formation after mild COVID-19. Study findings and constraints: CD4/CD8 balance held among clones contracting day 15 to 85, and later expanders leaned CD4+. That cross-reactive memory joined was suggested by some responding clones appearing in pre-infection memory. Clones which contracted sat mainly in CM and EM if CD4+, and in EMRA if CD8+.

Germline V gene sequence: CDR1 SGHAT, CDR2 FQNNGV. Between the trimmed V and J ends, which lost 2 bases and 6 bases, there was a span of 14 bases. The CDR3 is made up of 15 amino acids. On this clonotype itself: Its antigen is unknown.

It was 5'RACE with constant-segment primers that produced the TCR alpha and TCR beta cDNA libraries, which carried sample barcodes and UMIs. MiXCR was run by TCRdb on the 5' RACE reads, yielding one entry per CDR3 protein. The sample records around 340,000 distinct CDR3 sequences, more than 15% being singletons. V usage is TRBV11-2 and J usage is TRBJ2-1; possibly TRBD1 for D (6 bases). Sequencing used PBMCs or a T cell subset sorted from them (not recorded which). This clonotype originated in a man younger than 30 who had mild COVID-19 (a few samples of this study predate the infection). Cell type and time point are not known. CDR3 in amino acids: CASSLRGGSLNEQFF. Written as DNA, the CDR3 is TGTGCCAGCAGCTTAAGAGGGGGTAGTCTCAATGAGCAGTTCTTC.